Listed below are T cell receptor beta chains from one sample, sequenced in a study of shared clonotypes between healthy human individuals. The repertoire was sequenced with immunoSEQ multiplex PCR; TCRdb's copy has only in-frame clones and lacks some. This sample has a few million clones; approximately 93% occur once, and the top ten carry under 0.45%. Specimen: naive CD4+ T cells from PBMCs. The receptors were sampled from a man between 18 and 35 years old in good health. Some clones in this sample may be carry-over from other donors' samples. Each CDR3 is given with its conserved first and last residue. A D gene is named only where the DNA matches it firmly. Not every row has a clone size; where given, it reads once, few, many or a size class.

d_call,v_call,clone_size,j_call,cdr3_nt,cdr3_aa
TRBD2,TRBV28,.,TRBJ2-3,TGTGCCAGCAGTTCCAGACTAGCGGGGGCCTTTTTCACAGATACGCAGTATTTT,CASSSRLAGAFFTDTQYF
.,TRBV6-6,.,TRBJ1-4,TGTGCCAGCAGTCGAACAGGGATAATCGAAAAACTGTTTTTT,CASSRTGIIEKLFF
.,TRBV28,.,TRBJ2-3,TGTGCCAGCGGTCCCAGCACAGATACGCAGTATTTT,CASGPSTDTQYF
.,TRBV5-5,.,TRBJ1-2,TGTGCCAGCAGCCCGGACGTGGCCGGGGGCTACACCTTC,CASSPDVAGGYTF
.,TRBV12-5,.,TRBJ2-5,TGTGCTAGTGGCGCCTCCGCTGAGACCCAGTACTTC,CASGASAETQYF
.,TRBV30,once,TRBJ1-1,TGTGCCTGGAGTGTAGGACGGAGGGACACTGAAGCTTTCTTT,CAWSVGRRDTEAFF
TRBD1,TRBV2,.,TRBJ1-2,TGTGCCAGCAGCTCCGGACAGGTTTCTAACTATGGCTACACCTTC,CASSSGQVSNYGYTF
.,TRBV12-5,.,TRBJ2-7,TGTGCTAGTGGTTTGGTACCCCCCCTAGGACATCGTTACGAGCAGTACTTC,CASGLVPPLGHRYEQYF
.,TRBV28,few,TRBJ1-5,TGTGCCAGCAGCGGATACGGTTTGACTGGCAATCAGCCCCAGCATTTT,CASSGYGLTGNQPQHF
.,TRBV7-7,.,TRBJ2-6,TGTGCCAGCAGCCCCCAGGGGGGCACTGGGGCCAACGTCCTGACTTTC,CASSPQGGTGANVLTF
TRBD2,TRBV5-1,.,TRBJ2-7,TGCGCCAGCAGCTTGATTACTAGCGGACCTACGGGGCAGTACTTC,CASSLITSGPTGQYF
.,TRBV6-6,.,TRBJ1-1,TGTGCCAGCAGAGGGGGGGGACGTAACAGTTACACTGAAGCTTTCTTT,CASRGGGRNSYTEAFF
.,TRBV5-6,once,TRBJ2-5,TGTGCCAGCAGCTTCGAGGGGGAAGAGACCCAGTACTTC,CASSFEGEETQYF
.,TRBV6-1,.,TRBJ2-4,TGTGCCAGCAGTGATCGCAGTAACGACTTTGTCAAAAACATTCAGTACTTC,CASSDRSNDFVKNIQYF
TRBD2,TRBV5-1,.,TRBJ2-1,TGCGCCAGCAGCCCGCGGACTAGCGGTTCCAATGAGCAGTTCTTC,CASSPRTSGSNEQFF
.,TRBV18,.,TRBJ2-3,TGTGCCAGCTCACCGGCGGGTGGCGGCACAGATACGCAGTATTTT,CASSPAGGGTDTQYF
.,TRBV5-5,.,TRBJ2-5,TGTGCCAGCAGCTGGGACACCGGGGAGACCCAGTACTTC,CASSWDTGETQYF
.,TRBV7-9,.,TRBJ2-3,TGTGCCAGCAGCTTAGCGAAAACCGCAGATACGCAGTATTTT,CASSLAKTADTQYF
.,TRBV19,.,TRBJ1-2,TGTGCCAGTAGTAGTTACGGACAGCCTTGGGGCTATGGCTACACCTTC,CASSSYGQPWGYGYTF
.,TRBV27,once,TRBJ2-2,TGTGCCAGCAGGTTGGACAGGAACACCGGGGAGCTGTTTTTT,CASRLDRNTGELFF
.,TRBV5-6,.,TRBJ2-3,TGTGCCAGCTATGCGCAGGGACGGGTAGATACGCAGTATTTT,CASYAQGRVDTQYF
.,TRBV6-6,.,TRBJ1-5,TGTGCCAGCCTTTCCCCGGGACTTAGCAATCAGCCCCAGCATTTT,CASLSPGLSNQPQHF
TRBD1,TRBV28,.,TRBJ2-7,TGTGCCAGCAGTTCCACCCGCTACTTTCCGGGACAGGTTTTTTTAGGGCAGTACTTC,CASSSTRYFPGQVFLGQYF
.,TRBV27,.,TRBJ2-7,TGTGCCAGCAGTTACCGGGACATACTAAAGGGGGAGCAGTACTTC,CASSYRDILKGEQYF
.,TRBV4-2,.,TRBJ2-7,TGTGCCAGCAGCCAAGATCTGAGCGGCTATCTCTCCTACGAGCAGTACTTC,CASSQDLSGYLSYEQYF
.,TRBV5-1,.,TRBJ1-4,TGCGCCAGCAGCCTCCTGGGGGTAGGGAGTGAAAAACTGTTTTTT,CASSLLGVGSEKLFF
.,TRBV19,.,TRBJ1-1,TGTGCCAGTAGCCTAACGGGGTGGGATAACACTGAAGCTTTCTTT,CASSLTGWDNTEAFF
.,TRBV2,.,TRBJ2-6,TGTGCCAAACGTAGCTCTGGGGCCAACGTCCTGACTTTC,CAKRSSGANVLTF
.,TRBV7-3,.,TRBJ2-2,TGTGCCAGCAGCTTACTCGGATCCCCCGGGGAGCTGTTTTTT,CASSLLGSPGELFF
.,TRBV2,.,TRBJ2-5,TGTGCCAGCCGGGCCACGTCTGGAGAGACCCAGTACTTC,CASRATSGETQYF
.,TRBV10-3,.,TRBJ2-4,TGTGCCATCAGGAGCGGCGGAGAAAACATTCAGTACTTC,CAIRSGGENIQYF
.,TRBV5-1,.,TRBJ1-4,TGCGCCAGCAGCTCCGACCGGGACAATCGAGGTGAAAAACTGTTTTTT,CASSSDRDNRGEKLFF
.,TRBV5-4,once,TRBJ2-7,TGTGCCAGCAGCTTGGTAGGGGGATACGAGCAGTACTTC,CASSLVGGYEQYF
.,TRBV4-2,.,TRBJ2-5,TGTGCCAGCAGCCTCCGGGAAGAGACCCAGTACTTC,CASSLREETQYF
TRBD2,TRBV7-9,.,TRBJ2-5,TGTGCCAGCAGCTTAGTTTACCAGCGGGAGTCATTTGGAGAGACCCAGTACTTC,CASSLVYQRESFGETQYF
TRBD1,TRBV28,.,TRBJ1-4,TGTGCCAGCAGTTCTACAGGGGCGACTAATGAAAAACTGTTTTTT,CASSSTGATNEKLFF
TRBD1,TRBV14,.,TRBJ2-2,TGTGCCAGCAGCGAAAGGGGGCGCAACACCGGGGAGCTGTTTTTT,CASSERGRNTGELFF